This T cell receptor beta chain is from a study of identical twins. Study results and limitations: Twin-shared out-of-frame alpha sequences were enriched for low generation probability. Fewer insertions marked abundant cord blood beta clonotypes; young adult naive trended weakly, memory not at all.

In every case, the donor was a healthy Caucasian. A remark on this clonotype: Antigen: not known.

TCRdb re-derived calls from the 5' RACE reads in MiXCR, one entry per CDR3 protein. The sample carries around 1.7 million distinct CDR3 sequences, under 35% recorded once. This CDR3 contains 15 residues. The V and J ends lost 4 bases and 7 bases respectively, with 19 bases between them. CDR1 is LGHDT and CDR2 is YNNKEL in the germline V gene (reference sequence). Sample: cord blood. This chain uses TRBV3-1 with TRBJ1-2, with D possibly being TRBD1 (5 bases). This receptor was taken from a newborn girl in good health. The DNA for the CDR3 is TGTGCCAGCAGCCCCTATACGGAAGGGAGGGGTGGCTACACCTTC. Translated, it gives CASSPYTEGRGGYTF.